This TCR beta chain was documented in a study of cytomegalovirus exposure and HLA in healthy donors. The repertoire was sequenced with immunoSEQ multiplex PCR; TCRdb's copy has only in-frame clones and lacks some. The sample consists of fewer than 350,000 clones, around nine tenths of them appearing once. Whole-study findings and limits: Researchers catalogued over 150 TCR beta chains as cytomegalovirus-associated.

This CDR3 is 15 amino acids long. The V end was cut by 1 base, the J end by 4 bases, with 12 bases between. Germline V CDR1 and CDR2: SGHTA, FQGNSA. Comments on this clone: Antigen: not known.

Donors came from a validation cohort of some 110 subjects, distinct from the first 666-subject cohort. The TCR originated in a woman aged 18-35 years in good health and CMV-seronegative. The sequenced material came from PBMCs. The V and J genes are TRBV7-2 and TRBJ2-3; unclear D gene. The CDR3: CASSLGWALSDTQYF. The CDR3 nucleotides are TGTGCCAGCAGCTTAGGGTGGGCTCTCTCAGATACGCAGTATTTT.